This T cell receptor (beta chain) was sequenced in a study of blood T cells in healthy people across ages. PCR was performed a second time for roughly 7 to 11 cycles using a sample-barcoded 5' primer and a J-beta primer mix. No fewer than 3 million CDR3-containing paired-end reads came from each sample. TCRdb reanalysed the 5' RACE reads using MiXCR and keeps one entry per CDR3 protein. The top ten hold about 30% of the sample, which has 700,000 or so distinct CDR3 sequences, over 40% seen once. This clonotype was seen more than once but under ten times. Sample: blood. This clonotype was sampled from a man at least 80 years old in good health.

This CDR3 reads CASSKTQFENTEAFF. The CDR3 DNA reads TGTGCCAGCAGTAAAACCCAGTTCGAAAACACTGAAGCTTTCTTT. This sequence joins TRBV27 and TRBJ1-1; D unresolved. The CDR3 sequence is 15 residues long. CDR1 is MNHEY, CDR2 SMNVEV, per germline (reference sequence). Trimming took off 5 bases at V and 2 bases at J, with 15 bases between the two ends.